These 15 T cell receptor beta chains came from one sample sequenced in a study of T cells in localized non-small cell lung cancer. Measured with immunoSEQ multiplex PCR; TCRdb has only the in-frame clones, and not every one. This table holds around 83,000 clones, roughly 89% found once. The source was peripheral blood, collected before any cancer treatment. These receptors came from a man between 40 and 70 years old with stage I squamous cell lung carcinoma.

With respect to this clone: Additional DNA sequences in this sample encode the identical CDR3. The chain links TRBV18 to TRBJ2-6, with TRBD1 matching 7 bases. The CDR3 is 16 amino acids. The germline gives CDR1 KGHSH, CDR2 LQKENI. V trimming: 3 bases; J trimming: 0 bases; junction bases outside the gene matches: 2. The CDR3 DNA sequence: TGTGCCAGCTCACCGACAGGGAGCTCTGGGGCCAACGTCCTGACTTTC. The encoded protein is CASSPTGSSGANVLTF.

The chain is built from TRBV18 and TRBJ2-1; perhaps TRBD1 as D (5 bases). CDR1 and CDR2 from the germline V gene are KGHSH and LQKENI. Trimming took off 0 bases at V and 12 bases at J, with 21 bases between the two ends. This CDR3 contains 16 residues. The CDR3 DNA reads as TGTGCCAGCTCACCACCGACGACAGATCTCCTAGGAGTGCAGTTCTTC. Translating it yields CASSPPTTDLLGVQFF.

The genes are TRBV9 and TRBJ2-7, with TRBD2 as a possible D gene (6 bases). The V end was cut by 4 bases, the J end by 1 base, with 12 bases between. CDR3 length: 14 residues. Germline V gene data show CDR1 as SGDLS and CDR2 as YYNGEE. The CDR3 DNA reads TGTGCCAGCAGCACGTCGACTAGTTCCTACGAGCAGTACTTC. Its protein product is CASSTSTSSYEQYF.

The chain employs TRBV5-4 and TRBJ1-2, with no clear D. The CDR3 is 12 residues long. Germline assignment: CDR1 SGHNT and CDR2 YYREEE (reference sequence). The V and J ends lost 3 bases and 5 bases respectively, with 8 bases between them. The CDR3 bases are TGTGCCAGCAGCTCCCGAGAGTATGGCTACACCTTC. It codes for CASSSREYGYTF.

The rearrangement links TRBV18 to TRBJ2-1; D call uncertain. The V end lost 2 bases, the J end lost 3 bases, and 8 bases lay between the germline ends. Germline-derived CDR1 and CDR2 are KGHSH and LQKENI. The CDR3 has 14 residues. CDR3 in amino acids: CASSPSPGYNEQFF. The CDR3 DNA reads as TGTGCCAGCTCACCATCTCCGGGCTACAATGAGCAGTTCTTC. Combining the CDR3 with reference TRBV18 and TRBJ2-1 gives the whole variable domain NAGVMQNPRHLVRRRGQEARLRCSPMKGHSHVYWYRQLPEEGLKFMVYLQKENIIDESGMPKERFSAEFPKEGPSILRIQQVVRGDSAAYFCASSPSPGYNEQFFGPGTRLTVL.

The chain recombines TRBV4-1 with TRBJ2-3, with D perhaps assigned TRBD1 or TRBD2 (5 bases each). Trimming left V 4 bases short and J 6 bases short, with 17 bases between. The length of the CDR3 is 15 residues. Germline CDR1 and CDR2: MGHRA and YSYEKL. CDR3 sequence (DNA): TGCGCCAGCAGCCCCCAGAAAGCAGGGACCGATACGCAGTATTTT. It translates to CASSPQKAGTDTQYF.

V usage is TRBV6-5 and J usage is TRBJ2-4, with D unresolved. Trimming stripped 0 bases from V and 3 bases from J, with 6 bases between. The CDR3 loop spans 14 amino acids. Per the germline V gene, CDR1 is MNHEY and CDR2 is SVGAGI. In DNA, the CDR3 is TGTGCCAGCAGTTACTCGGGGATCAAAAACATTCAGTACTTC. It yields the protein CASSYSGIKNIQYF.

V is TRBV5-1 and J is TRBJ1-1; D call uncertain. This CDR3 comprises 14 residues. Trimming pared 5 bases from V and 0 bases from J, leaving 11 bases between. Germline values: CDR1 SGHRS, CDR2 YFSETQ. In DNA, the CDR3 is TGCGCCAGCAGGACGGCCGGGATGAACACTGAAGCTTTCTTT. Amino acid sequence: CASRTAGMNTEAFF. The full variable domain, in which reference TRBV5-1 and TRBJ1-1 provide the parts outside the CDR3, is KAGVTQTPRYLIKTRGQQVTLSCSPISGHRSVSWYQQTPGQGLQFLFEYFSETQRNKGNFPGRFSGRQFSNSRSEMNVSTLELGDSALYLCASRTAGMNTEAFFGQGTRLTVV.

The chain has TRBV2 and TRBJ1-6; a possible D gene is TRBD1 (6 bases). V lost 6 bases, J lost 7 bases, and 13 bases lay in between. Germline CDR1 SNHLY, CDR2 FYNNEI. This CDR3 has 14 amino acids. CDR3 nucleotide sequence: TGTGCCAGCAGGTCCGGGACAAGGAATTCACCCCTCCACTTT. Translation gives CASRSGTRNSPLHF.

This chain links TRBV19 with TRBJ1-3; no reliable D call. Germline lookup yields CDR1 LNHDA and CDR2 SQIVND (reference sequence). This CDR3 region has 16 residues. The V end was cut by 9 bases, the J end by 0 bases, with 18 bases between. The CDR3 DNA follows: TGTGCCAGCCATCGAAAGACGGGCGACTCTGGAAACACCATATATTTT. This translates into CASHRKTGDSGNTIYF.

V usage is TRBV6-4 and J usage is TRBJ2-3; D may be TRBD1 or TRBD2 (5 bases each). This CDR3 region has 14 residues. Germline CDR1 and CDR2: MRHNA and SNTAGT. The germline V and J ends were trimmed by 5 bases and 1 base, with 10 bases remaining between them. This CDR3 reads CASSLLGGTDTQYF. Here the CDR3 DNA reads TGTGCCAGCAGTTTATTGGGGGGCACAGATACGCAGTATTTT.

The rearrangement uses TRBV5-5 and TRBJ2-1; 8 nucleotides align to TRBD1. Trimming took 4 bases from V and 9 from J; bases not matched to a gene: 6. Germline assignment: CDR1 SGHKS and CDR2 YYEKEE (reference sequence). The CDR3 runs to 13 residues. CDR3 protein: CASSIRTGSEQFF. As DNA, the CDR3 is TGTGCCAGCAGCATCAGGACAGGGAGTGAGCAGTTCTTC.

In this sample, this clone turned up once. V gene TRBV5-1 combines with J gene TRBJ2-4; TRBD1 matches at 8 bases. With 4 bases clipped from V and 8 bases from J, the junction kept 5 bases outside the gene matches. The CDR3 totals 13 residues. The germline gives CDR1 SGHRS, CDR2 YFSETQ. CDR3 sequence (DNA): TGCGCCAGCAGCACGGACAGGGCGGACATTCAGTACTTC. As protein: CASSTDRADIQYF.

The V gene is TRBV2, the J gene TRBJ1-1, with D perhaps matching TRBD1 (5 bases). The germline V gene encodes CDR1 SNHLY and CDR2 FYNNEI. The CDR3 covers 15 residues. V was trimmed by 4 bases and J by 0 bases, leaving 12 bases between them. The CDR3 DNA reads TGTGCCAGCAGTGTGGCCGGGACCGTGAACACTGAAGCTTTCTTT. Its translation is CASSVAGTVNTEAFF.

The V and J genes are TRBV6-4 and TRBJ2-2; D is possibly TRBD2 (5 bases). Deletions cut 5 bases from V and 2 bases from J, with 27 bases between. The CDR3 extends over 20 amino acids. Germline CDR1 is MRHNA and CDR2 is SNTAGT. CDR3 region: CASSYPYVRGLELNTGELFF. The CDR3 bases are TGTGCCAGCAGTTATCCGTATGTGAGAGGGTTAGAATTAAACACCGGGGAGCTGTTTTTT.